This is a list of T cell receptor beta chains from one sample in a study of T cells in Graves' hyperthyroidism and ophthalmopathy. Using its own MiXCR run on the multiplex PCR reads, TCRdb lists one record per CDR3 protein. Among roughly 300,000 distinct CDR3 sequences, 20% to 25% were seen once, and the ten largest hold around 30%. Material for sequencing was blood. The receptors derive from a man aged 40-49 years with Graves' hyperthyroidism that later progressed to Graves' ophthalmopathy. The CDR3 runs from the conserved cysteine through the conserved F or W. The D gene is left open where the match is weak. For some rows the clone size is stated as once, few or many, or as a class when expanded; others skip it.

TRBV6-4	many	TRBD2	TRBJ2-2	TGTGCCAGCAGTCAGACTAGCGGGAGTTGGTTCGGCGGGGAGCTGTTTTTT	CASSQTSGSWFGGELFF
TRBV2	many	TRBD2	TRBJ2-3	TGTGCCAGCAGGCCCCAGGGACTAGCGACAGATACGCAGTATTTT	CASRPQGLATDTQYF
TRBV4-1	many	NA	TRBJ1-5	TGCGCCAGCAGCCAGAGACAGCAGACCGAGCCCCAGCATTTT	CASSQRQQTEPQHF
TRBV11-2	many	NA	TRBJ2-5	TGTGCCAGCAGCTTTTGGGGTGGGCCGAGTCCCGAGACCCAGTACTTC	CASSFWGGPSPETQYF
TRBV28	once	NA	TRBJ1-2	TGTGCCAGCAGTTTAGCGTTCGCTCCTTATGGCTACACCTTC	CASSLAFAPYGYTF
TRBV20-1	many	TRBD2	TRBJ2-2	TGCAGTGCCAGCCCGGGACTAGCGGGAACCGGGGAGCTGTTTTTT	CSASPGLAGTGELFF
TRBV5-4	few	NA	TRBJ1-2	TGTGCCAGCAGCTCCACGAACTATGGCTACACCTTC	CASSSTNYGYTF
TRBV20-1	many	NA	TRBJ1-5	TGCAGTGCTCAGTATAGGCTATCGGAGGTGATGGGGACCCAGCATTTT	CSAQYRLSEVMGTQHF
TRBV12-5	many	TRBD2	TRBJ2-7	TGTGCTAGTGGTTTGAGCGGGACTAGCGAGCAGTACTTC	CASGLSGTSEQYF
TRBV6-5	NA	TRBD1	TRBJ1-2	TGTGCCAGCAGTTACTTAAGGACAGGGGGTGTGGGCTATGGCTACACCTTC	CASSYLRTGGVGYGYTF
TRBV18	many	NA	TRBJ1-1	TGTGCCAGCTCACCTCAAAATGGGATCTTGACAGTACCCAACACTGAAGCTTTCTTT	CASSPQNGILTVPNTEAFF
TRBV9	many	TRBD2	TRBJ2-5	TGTGCCAGCAGCGTAGGGGGGGGGGAGACCCAGTACTTC	CASSVGGGETQYF
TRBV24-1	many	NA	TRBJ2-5	TGTGCCACCAGTGACGCGGACGGGGAAGAGACCCAGTACTTC	CATSDADGEETQYF
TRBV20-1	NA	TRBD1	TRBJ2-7	TGCAGTGCTACCCGGGACAGTTCCTACGAGCAGTACTTC	CSATRDSSYEQYF
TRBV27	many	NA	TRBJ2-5	TGTGCCGGCAGTTTAGGGGGTAGGGAGACCCAGTACTTC	CAGSLGGRETQYF
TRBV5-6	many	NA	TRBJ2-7	TGTGCCAGCAGCTTGTCTCAAGAGCAGTACTTC	CASSLSQEQYF
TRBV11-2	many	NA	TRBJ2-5	TGTGCCAGCAGCCAAACTACAGGGCTCGAGACCCAGTACTTC	CASSQTTGLETQYF
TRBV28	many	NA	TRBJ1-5	TGTGCCAGCAGTGGGTCCTTGAAAGCGGAGCATAGCAATCAGCCCCAGCATTTT	CASSGSLKAEHSNQPQHF
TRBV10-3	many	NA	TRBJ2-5	TGTGCCATCAGTGGGCAGTTCGGAGAGACCCAGTACTTC	CAISGQFGETQYF
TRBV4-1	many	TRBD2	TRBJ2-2	TGCGCCAGCAGCCAAGATCCGGGACTAGCGGGAGGGACCGGGGAGCTGTTTTTT	CASSQDPGLAGGTGELFF
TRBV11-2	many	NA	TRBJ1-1	TGTGCCAGCAGCCAAGATGCGGGATTGCGGGGCACTGAAGCTTTCTTT	CASSQDAGLRGTEAFF
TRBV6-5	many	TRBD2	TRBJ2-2	TGTGCCAGCCATGCCTTTAGCGGGAGAAGCACCGGGGAGCTGTTTTTT	CASHAFSGRSTGELFF
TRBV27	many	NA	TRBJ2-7	TGTGCCAGCAGTTTATTATTAGGTGAACACGAGCAGTACTTC	CASSLLLGEHEQYF
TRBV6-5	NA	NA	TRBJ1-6	TGTGCCAGCAGCTTACTCCTAAGGAATTCACCCCTCCACTTT	CASSLLLRNSPLHF
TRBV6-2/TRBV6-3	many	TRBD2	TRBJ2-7	TGTGCCAGCAGTAGGCTTCCGGGACTAGGGGCAAGCGAGCAGTACTTC	CASSRLPGLGASEQYF
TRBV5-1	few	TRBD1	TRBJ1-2	TGCGCCAGCAGCTTGGACAGGGGGACGGGAGGCTACACCTTC	CASSLDRGTGGYTF
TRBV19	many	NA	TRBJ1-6	TGTGCCAGTAGTGATACAGGACCTTCACCCCTCCACTTT	CASSDTGPSPLHF
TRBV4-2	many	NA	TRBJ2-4	TGTGCCAGCAGCCAAGTAGCGGTAGCCAAAAACATTCAGTACTTC	CASSQVAVAKNIQYF
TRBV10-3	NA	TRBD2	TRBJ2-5	TGTGCCATCAGTGAAAGGAGCGGGACCCTGTACCAAGAGACCCAGTACTTC	CAISERSGTLYQETQYF
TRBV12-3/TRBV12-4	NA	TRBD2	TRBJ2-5	TGTGCCAGCACTCTAGCGGGAGCTGAGACCCAGTACTTC	CASTLAGAETQYF
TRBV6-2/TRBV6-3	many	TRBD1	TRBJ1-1	TGTGCCAGCAGTTACGGACAGGAGGTCTCTGAAGCTTTCTTT	CASSYGQEVSEAFF
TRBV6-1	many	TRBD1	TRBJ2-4	TGTGCCAGCGTGGAACAGGGGGCTAGTAACATTCAGTACTTC	CASVEQGASNIQYF
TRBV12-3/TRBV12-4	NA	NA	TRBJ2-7	TGTGCCAGCAGTTTGGGGATCGTCTACGAGCAGTACTTC	CASSLGIVYEQYF
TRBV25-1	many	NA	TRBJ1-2	TGTGCCAGCAGTGAAATTGGGGCGATGTCTGGCTACACCTTC	CASSEIGAMSGYTF
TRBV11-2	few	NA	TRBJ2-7	TGTGCCAGCAGCAACCGGGCCGGCGAGCAGTACTTC	CASSNRAGEQYF
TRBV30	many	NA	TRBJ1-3	TGTGCCTGGACTGTAGGGGTCTCTGGAAACACCATATATTTT	CAWTVGVSGNTIYF
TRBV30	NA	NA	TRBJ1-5	TGTGCCTGGGCCAGAGACCATCAGCCCCAGCATTTT	CAWARDHQPQHF
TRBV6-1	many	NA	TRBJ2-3	TGTGCCAGTCGAAACGCTGGGGTGGGACTCACAGATACGCAGTATTTT	CASRNAGVGLTDTQYF
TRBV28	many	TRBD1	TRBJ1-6	TGTGCCAGCAGTGGCAGTTTGGGGGACAGGTCGCATTCACCCCTCCACTTT	CASSGSLGDRSHSPLHF
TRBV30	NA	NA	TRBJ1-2	TGTGCCTGGAGTGTGGATCAGGGCCGATATCTTGGCTACACCTTC	CAWSVDQGRYLGYTF
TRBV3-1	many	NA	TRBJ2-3	TGTGCCAGCAGCCACACAGATACGCAGTATTTT	CASSHTDTQYF
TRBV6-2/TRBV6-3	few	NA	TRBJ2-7	TGTGCCAGCAGCCCCCTTCGTCGCGAGCAGTACTTC	CASSPLRREQYF
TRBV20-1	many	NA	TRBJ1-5	TGCAGTGCTAATGGGATACGGGAGTATCAGCCCCAGCATTTT	CSANGIREYQPQHF
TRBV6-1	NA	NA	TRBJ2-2	TGTGCCAGCAGGGGGCCGGGCGGGGAGCTGTTTTTT	CASRGPGGELFF
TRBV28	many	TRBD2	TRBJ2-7	TGTGCCAGCAGTTTACTAGCGGGAGGCTACGAGCAGTACTTC	CASSLLAGGYEQYF
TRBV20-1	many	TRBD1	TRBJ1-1	TGCAGTGCTAGGCCGACAGGGGATATCACTGAAGCTTTCTTT	CSARPTGDITEAFF
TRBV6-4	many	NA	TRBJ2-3	TGTGCCAGCAGTGACGCTAGTATAACCTCTTACACGCAGTATTTT	CASSDASITSYTQYF
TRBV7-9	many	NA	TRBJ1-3	TGTGCCAGCAGCTTATCAGTCTCTGGAAACACCATATATTTT	CASSLSVSGNTIYF
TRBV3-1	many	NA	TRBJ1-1	TGTGCCAGCAGCCAAGATAGGGAGGGGGGAGCTTTCTTT	CASSQDREGGAFF
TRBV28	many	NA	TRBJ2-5	TGTGCCAGCAGCAGGGCAGATCAAGAGACCCAGTACTTC	CASSRADQETQYF
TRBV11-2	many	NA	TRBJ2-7	TGTGCCAGCAGCTTAGTAGCGGTTACCAGAAGCAACTCCTACGAGCAGTACTTC	CASSLVAVTRSNSYEQYF
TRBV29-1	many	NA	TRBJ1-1	TGCAGCGCCTCCCGGGCTGAAGCTTTCTTT	CSASRAEAFF
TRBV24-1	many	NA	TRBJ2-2	TGTGCCACCAGTGCCAACACCGGGGAGCTGTTTTTT	CATSANTGELFF
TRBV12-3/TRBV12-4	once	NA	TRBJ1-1	TGTGCCAGCAGTCCCGACAGTACCTACACTGAAGCTTTCTTT	CASSPDSTYTEAFF